The sequence of this T cell receptor beta chain was determined in a study of blood T cell repertoires in COVID-19. At the level of the study: The analysed material was cDNA or gDNA that came from T cells, B-cell-depleted T cells, or PBMCs.

Germline-derived CDR1 and CDR2 are SEHNR and FQNEAQ (reference sequence). Trimming removed 5 bases from V and 4 bases from J; junction bases left unmatched: 3. The CDR3 runs 13 residues. Participants, about 18 to 95 years old, spanned approximately 26 US areas. Membership in each cohort depended on participant-reported clinical history. Among Cohort 3 donors, those recovered had two negative PCRs, clearance, or symptom resolution. TCRdb's copy holds only in-frame clones and misses some; the assay was immunoSEQ multiplex PCR. Seen here are roughly 160,000 clones, approximately 88% observed once, and the top ten hold approximately 13%.

V is TRBV7-9 and J is TRBJ1-1; 8 bases agree with TRBD1. The sample taken for sequencing was PBMCs or T cells enriched from blood (not recorded which). The receptor was isolated from an older woman who had recovered from COVID-19. CDR3 DNA sequence: TGTGCCAGCAGCCGACAGGGGTCCACTGAAGCTTTCTTT. This sequence encodes CASSRQGSTEAFF. The full variable domain, rest sourced from reference TRBV7-9 and TRBJ1-1, is DTGVSQNPRHKITKRGQNVTFRCDPISEHNRLYWYRQTLGQGPEFLTYFQNEAQLEKSRLLSDRFSAERPKGSFSTLEIQRTEQGDSAMYLCASSRQGSTEAFFGQGTRLTVV.